This T cell receptor (beta chain) derives from a study of T cells in Graves' hyperthyroidism and ophthalmopathy. Trimming removed 3 bases at V and 3 bases at J, with 13 bases between. Germline CDR1 and CDR2: GTSNPN and SVGIG (reference sequence). The CDR3 loop spans 14 amino acids. Points from the study as a whole: Most thyroid clonotypes expanded above 0.001 appeared in blood too. By a 13 V-J model, ophthalmopathy was set apart from stable hyperthyroidism.

This clonotype was counted many times. Its antigen is undetermined. Amplified TCR beta CDR3 regions derived from RNA transcripts. RT-PCR in the first round (using the HTBI primer set) targeted the TCR CDR3. Each CDR3 protein gets one entry after TCRdb re-called the multiplex PCR reads with MiXCR. This table has 300,000 to 450,000 distinct CDR3 sequences, 15% to 19% appearing once. Material for sequencing was blood. V and J are TRBV30 and TRBJ2-3; D gene ambiguous. The clonotype was recovered from a woman aged 18-29 years with Graves' hyperthyroidism that later progressed to Graves' ophthalmopathy. Here the CDR3 reads CAWRRIGETDTQYF. The DNA of the CDR3 is TGTGCCTGGAGGAGAATCGGCGAGACAGATACGCAGTATTTT.